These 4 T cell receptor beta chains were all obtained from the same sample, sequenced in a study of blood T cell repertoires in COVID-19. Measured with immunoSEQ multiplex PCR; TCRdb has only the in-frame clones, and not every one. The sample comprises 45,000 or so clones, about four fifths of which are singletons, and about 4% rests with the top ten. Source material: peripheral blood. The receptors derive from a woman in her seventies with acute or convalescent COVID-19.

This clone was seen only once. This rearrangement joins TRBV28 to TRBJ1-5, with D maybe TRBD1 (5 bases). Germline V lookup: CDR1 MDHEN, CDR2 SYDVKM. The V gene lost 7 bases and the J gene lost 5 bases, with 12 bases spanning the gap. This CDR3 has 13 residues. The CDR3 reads CASKAGVHQPQHF. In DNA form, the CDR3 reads TGTGCCAGCAAGGCGGGGGTTCATCAGCCCCAGCATTTT.

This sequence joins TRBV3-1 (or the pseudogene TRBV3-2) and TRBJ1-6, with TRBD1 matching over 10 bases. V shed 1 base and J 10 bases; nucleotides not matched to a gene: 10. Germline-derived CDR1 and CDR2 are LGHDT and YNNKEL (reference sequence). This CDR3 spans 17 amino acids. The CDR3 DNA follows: TGTGCCAGCAGCCAAGCCCCGACCGGGACAGGGGCCTCACCCCTCCACTTT. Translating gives CASSQAPTGTGASPLHF.

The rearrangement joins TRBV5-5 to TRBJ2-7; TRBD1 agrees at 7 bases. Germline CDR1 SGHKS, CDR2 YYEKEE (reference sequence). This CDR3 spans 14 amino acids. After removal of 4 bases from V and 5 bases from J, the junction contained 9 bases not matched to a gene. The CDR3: CASSPRQGHDEQYF. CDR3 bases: TGTGCCAGCAGCCCGAGACAGGGTCATGACGAGCAGTACTTC. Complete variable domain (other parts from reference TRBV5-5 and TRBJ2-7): DAGVTQSPTHLIKTRGQQVTLRCSPISGHKSVSWYQQVLGQGPQFIFQYYEKEERGRGNFPDRFSARQFPNYSSELNVNALLLGDSALYLCASSPRQGHDEQYFGPGTRLTVT.

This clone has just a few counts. The CDR3 spells CAISRAVFQPQHF. The DNA of the CDR3 is TGTGCCATCTCCAGGGCAGTATTTCAGCCCCAGCATTTT. This chain uses TRBV12-3 or TRBV12-4 with TRBJ1-5; TRBD1 might be the D (5 bases). V was clipped by 10 bases and J by 6 bases, with 16 bases between them. The CDR3 loop spans 13 amino acids.